These 25 T cell receptor beta chains came from one sample sequenced in a study of CD8+CD57+ T cells in acquired aplastic anemia. Both TCR beta VDJ combination and CDR3 sequence profiling were carried out. Genomic DNA was the template for this profiling. TCRdb itself ran the reads through MiXCR, one entry per CDR3 protein. The sample lists a few hundred thousand distinct CDR3 sequences, around 63% occurring once. The sample taken for sequencing was sorted CD4+, CD8+, or CD8+CD57+ T cells (not recorded which) from PBMCs. The receptor source for this set is a human donor in good health.

The rearrangement joins TRBV24-1 to TRBJ2-2; no reliable D call. V shed 3 bases and J shed 11 bases, with 12 bases lying between them. The CDR3 covers 13 residues. Germline CDR1 and CDR2: KGHDR and SFDVKD. The CDR3 sequence is CATSDPGHNELFF. The CDR3 DNA follows: TGTGCCACCAGTGATCCCGGTCACAATGAGCTGTTTTTT.

This clonotype was counted only a few times. A much larger clone differs by one base, so this may be a read error. This sequence joins TRBV7-9 and TRBJ2-7; D perhaps matches TRBD1 (5 bases). With 0 bases removed from V and 12 bases from J, the gap between germline ends came to 21 bases. CDR1 and CDR2 (germline): SEHNR, FQNEAQ (reference sequence). The CDR3 extends over 15 amino acids. The CDR3, as DNA: TGTGCCAGCAGCTTAGCTCGCGGTGGGGCCTACGGGCGGTACTTC. Translated, it gives CASSLARGGAYGRYF.

The chain is built from TRBV28 and TRBJ2-3; D is possibly TRBD1 or TRBD2 (6 bases each). This CDR3 contains 12 residues. V was clipped by 5 bases and J by 9 bases, with 12 bases between them. Germline V gene sequence: CDR1 MDHEN, CDR2 SYDVKM. The DNA for the CDR3 is TGTGCCAGCAGTCACCCGGGGGCAACGCAGTATTTT. Its protein product is CASSHPGATQYF.

This clonotype was found many times. The chain couples TRBV5-6 to TRBJ2-7; tentatively, D is TRBD1 (5 bases). The CDR3 spans 15 residues. With 0 bases removed from V and 2 bases from J, the gap between germline ends came to 12 bases. Germline CDR1 is SGHDT and CDR2 is YYEEEE. CDR3 in DNA: TGTGCCAGCAGCTTGGAGCAGGGCAACCCCTACGAGCAGTACTTC. Protein sequence: CASSLEQGNPYEQYF.

J is TRBJ1-6 and V is TRBV7-9; possibly TRBD1 for D (5 bases). V lost 6 bases, J lost 7 bases, and 22 bases lay in between. Germline CDR1 and CDR2: SEHNR and FQNEAQ (reference sequence). The CDR3 totals 17 residues. DNA of the CDR3: TGTGCCAGCAGTGACACACGGGGGGGAGGATGGAATTCACCCCTCCACTTT. This encodes CASSDTRGGGWNSPLHF.

In the case of this clonotype: With a much larger clone just one base away, this may be a read error. The V and J genes are TRBV9 and TRBJ2-1, with TRBD2 matching over 8 bases. CDR1 and CDR2 from the germline V gene are SGDLS and YYNGEE. There are 15 residues in the CDR3. CDR3 in amino acids: CASSFTAGVSNEQFF. The CDR3 DNA sequence: TGCGCCAGCAGCTTCACAGCGGGAGTAAGCAATGAGCAGTTCTTC.

V is TRBV12-3 or TRBV12-4 and J is TRBJ2-2, with a possible D match to TRBD1 (5 bases). The CDR3 contains 13 residues. V lost 1 base and J lost 7, with 7 bases in between. CDR3 in amino acids: CASSLGGGGELFF. Here the CDR3 DNA reads TGTGCCAGCAGTTTAGGGGGCGGCGGGGAGCTGTTTTTT.

V usage is TRBV6-1 and J usage is TRBJ1-2, with a possible D match to TRBD1 (5 bases). V gave up 5 bases and J gave up 6 bases, with 13 bases separating them. From germline, CDR1 is MNHNS and CDR2 SASEGT. The CDR3 is 13 amino acids. In nucleotides, the CDR3 is TGTGCCAGCAGTTACGCCGCGGGGGATGGCTACACCTTC. Amino acids: CASSYAAGDGYTF.

The chain uses TRBV10-1 and TRBJ1-5, with TRBD1 matching 12 bases. V gave up 6 bases and J gave up 4 bases; unmatched junction bases: 4. CDR3 size: 15 residues. Germline loops: CDR1 WNHNN, CDR2 SYGVQD (reference sequence). CDR3 bases: TGCGCCAGCAGGCCGGGACAGGGGGCGAATCAGCCCCAGCATTTT. This gives the protein CASRPGQGANQPQHF.

This sequence joins TRBV6-5 and TRBJ1-6; D is undetermined. The germline gives CDR1 MNHEY, CDR2 SVGAGI. The length of the CDR3 is 13 residues. V was cut by 5 bases and J by 7 bases, with 9 bases left in between. The CDR3 loop is CASSPLGNSPLHF. CDR3 DNA: TGTGCCAGCAGTCCCTTAGGGAATTCACCCCTCCACTTT.

The sample holds a few counts of this clonotype. The J gene is TRBJ2-2, the V gene TRBV19; 8 bases align to TRBD1. Germline CDR1 LNHDA, CDR2 SQIVND (reference sequence). The length of the CDR3 is 14 residues. J was trimmed by 1 base and V by 9 bases; bases with no gene match: 4. The CDR3 region has the DNA TGTGCCAGCACCGGGACAGGGAACACCGGGGAGCTGTTTTTT. Amino acid sequence: CASTGTGNTGELFF.

In this sample, this clonotype turned up a few times. The chain recombines TRBV4-3 with TRBJ1-4; weak D call: TRBD1 (5 bases). This CDR3 has 13 residues. From germline, CDR1 is LGHNA and CDR2 YSLEER. V gave up 1 base and J gave up 10 bases, with 10 bases separating them. CDR3 bases: TGCGCCAGCAGCCAAGGGGGGGGGGGAAAACTGTTTTTT. Translating it yields CASSQGGGGKLFF.

This chain's CDR3 is CAISESGTDEQYF. The DNA for the CDR3 is TGTGCCATCAGTGAGTCAGGGACAGACGAGCAGTACTTC. The chain carries TRBV10-3 and TRBJ2-7, with 7 bases identical to TRBD1. The CDR3 is made up of 13 amino acids. The ends lost 0 bases at V and 5 bases at J; junction bases unmatched: 1. Germline V gene sequence: CDR1 ENHRY, CDR2 SYGVKD.

The V gene is TRBV20-1, the J gene TRBJ2-7; 8 bases agree with TRBD2. There are 16 residues in the CDR3. Germline V gene lookup returns CDR1 DFQATT and CDR2 SNEGSKA (reference sequence). After removal of 5 bases from V and 0 bases from J, the junction contained 12 bases not matched to a gene. The CDR3 region is CSAPHLSGASSYEQYF. The CDR3, as DNA: TGCAGTGCTCCCCACCTTAGCGGGGCGAGCTCCTACGAGCAGTACTTC.

This clonotype was counted between two and nine times. At one end the junction does not follow the germline gene, possibly because of a read error. The V gene is TRBV10-3, the J gene TRBJ2-5; TRBD1 is a possible D gene (6 bases). CDR1 and CDR2 (germline): ENHRY, SYGVKD. The CDR3 extends over 15 amino acids. CDR3 in amino acids: CAISEVGTGKETQYF. The CDR3 bases are TGTGCCATCAGTGAGGTCGGTACAGGGAAAGAGACCCAGTACTTT.

As regards this clonotype: Here the CDR3 omits its conserved ending phenylalanine or tryptophan, so a read error is the likely source. The rearrangement uses TRBV9 and TRBJ2-3, with D unclear. Germline V CDR1 and CDR2: SGDLS, YYNGEE. V was cut by 0 bases and J by 8 bases, with 25 bases left in between. The CDR3 extends over 18 amino acids. The CDR3 DNA follows: TGTGCCAGCAGCGTAGATTCCAAGAGTGCCGAAGGTGGCGTTACGCAGTATGTT. Translating gives CASSVDSKSAEGGVTQYV.

The J gene is TRBJ2-1, the V gene TRBV10-3, with 10 bases identical to TRBD2. The CDR3 consists of 18 residues. Germline CDR1 is ENHRY and CDR2 is SYGVKD. The V segment lost 4 bases and the J segment 2 bases; nucleotides outside the gene matches: 11. CDR3 DNA: TGTGCCATCAGTGGAACCGGACTAGCGGCTGGTACCTACAATGAGCAGTTCTTC. It encodes CAISGTGLAAGTYNEQFF.

The J gene is TRBJ2-1, the V gene TRBV19; either TRBD1 or TRBD2 may supply D (6 bases each). CDR3 size: 13 residues. Germline loops: CDR1 LNHDA, CDR2 SQIVND (reference sequence). The ends were cut back, 7 bases at V and 3 bases at J, with 10 bases in the middle. This CDR3 is CASKGGGYNEQFF. Here the CDR3 DNA reads TGTGCCAGTAAGGGGGGTGGCTACAATGAGCAGTTCTTC.

This clonotype was seen more than once but under ten times. The rearrangement uses TRBV20-1 and TRBJ1-5; 9 nucleotides agree with TRBD1. Looked up from germline, CDR1 is DFQATT and CDR2 is SNEGSKA (reference sequence). V dropped 2 bases and J dropped 1; count of bases not matched to a gene: 6. The CDR3 sequence is 16 residues long. The CDR3 region has the DNA TGCAGTGCTAGATTTACAGGGGGCAACAGCAATCAGCCCCAGCATTTT. It yields the protein CSARFTGGNSNQPQHF.

This clonotype has at least ten counts. The V and J genes are TRBV15 and TRBJ2-2; no clear D. V was pared by 4 bases and J by 3 bases, with 9 bases between. Germline CDR1 LNHNV, CDR2 YYDKDF (reference sequence). CDR3 length equals 14 residues. The CDR3 coding sequence is TGTGCCACCAGCACTCACAGCTACACCGGGGAGCTGTTTTTT. This translates into CATSTHSYTGELFF. Together with reference TRBV15 and TRBJ2-2, the CDR3 gives the full variable domain: DAMVIQNPRYQVTQFGKPVTLSCSQTLNHNVMYWYQQKSSQAPKLLFHYYDKDFNNEADTPDNFQSRRPNTSFCFLDIRSPGLGDTAMYLCATSTHSYTGELFFGEGSRLTVL.

The V gene is TRBV10-3, the J gene TRBJ1-2; the D gene is possibly TRBD1 (5 bases). The V gene lost 8 bases and the J gene lost 6 bases, with 25 bases spanning the gap. This CDR3 is 16 amino acids long. Germline CDR1 and CDR2: ENHRY and SYGVKD. Here the CDR3 reads CAIAIYQTVYGNGYTF. As DNA, the CDR3 is TGTGCCATCGCAATTTACCAGACAGTGTATGGAAATGGCTACACCTTC.

CDR3 loop: CASSQVMNTEAFF. The CDR3 bases are TGTGCCAGCAGTCAGGTCATGAACACTGAAGCTTTCTTT. V is TRBV2 and J is TRBJ1-1; D is uncertain. V was cut by 5 bases and J by 0 bases, with 7 bases left in between. The CDR3 has 13 residues. In germline, CDR1 is SNHLY, CDR2 FYNNEI.

The V and J genes are TRBV7-2 and TRBJ2-7, with a weak D call TRBD1 (6 bases). V was shortened by 5 bases and J by 2 bases, with 13 bases between the two germline ends. This CDR3 has 14 residues. The germline V gene encodes CDR1 SGHTA and CDR2 FQGNSA. CDR3 in DNA: TGTGCCAGCAGCCACAGGGTAGGAACCTACGAGCAGTACTTC. Translated: CASSHRVGTYEQYF.

This clonotype appeared a few times. The chain combines TRBV27 with TRBJ2-3, with 7 bases that match TRBD1. V lost 3 bases and J lost 1; bases outside the gene matches: 4. Per the germline V gene, CDR1 is MNHEY and CDR2 is SMNVEV (reference sequence). CDR3 size: 15 residues. The CDR3 loop reads CASSFGQGGTDTQYF. CDR3 DNA: TGTGCCAGCAGTTTTGGCCAGGGGGGCACAGATACGCAGTATTTT.

Ten or more counts support this clonotype. The chain combines TRBV7-9 with TRBJ2-6; no clear D gene. V was cut by 5 bases and J by 4 bases, with 12 bases left in between. The germline V gene encodes CDR1 SEHNR and CDR2 FQNEAQ (reference sequence). CDR3 length: 15 residues. The CDR3 nucleotides are TGTGCCAGCAGCATTATATGGGTCGGGGCCAACGTCCTGACTTTC. Amino acids: CASSIIWVGANVLTF.